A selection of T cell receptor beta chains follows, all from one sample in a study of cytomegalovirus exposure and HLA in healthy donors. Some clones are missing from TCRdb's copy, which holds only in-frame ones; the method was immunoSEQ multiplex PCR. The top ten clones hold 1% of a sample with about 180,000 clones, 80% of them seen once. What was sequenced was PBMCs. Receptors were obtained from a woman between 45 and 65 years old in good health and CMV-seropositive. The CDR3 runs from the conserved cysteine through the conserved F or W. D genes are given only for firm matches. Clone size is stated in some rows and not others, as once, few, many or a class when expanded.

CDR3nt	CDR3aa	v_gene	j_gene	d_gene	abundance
TGTGCCAGCAGATTAATGGGGAGCGTAAACGAGCAGTACTTC	CASRLMGSVNEQYF	TRBV28	TRBJ2-7	.	.
TGTGCCTGGAGACCTACGCGGGCCCCCTATCCGTACGAGCAGTACTTC	CAWRPTRAPYPYEQYF	TRBV30	TRBJ2-7	.	once
TGTGCCAGGCGGGGGCAGTTCTATGGCTACACCTTC	CARRGQFYGYTF	TRBV2	TRBJ1-2	.	.
TGTGCCAGCAGCTTGGGGGCCGAGACAGACTACAATGAGCAGTTCTTC	CASSLGAETDYNEQFF	TRBV5-6	TRBJ2-1	.	.
TGTGCCAGCAGCTTATCAGGGATGAACACTGAAGCTTTCTTT	CASSLSGMNTEAFF	TRBV7-9	TRBJ1-1	.	.
TGTGCCAGTAGTTCGACTTCTGTGGCAGGGCTCATGGGGGGCTACACCTTC	CASSSTSVAGLMGGYTF	TRBV19	TRBJ1-2	.	.
TGTGCCAGCAGTTTTCTAGTGACAGGGGCCCTCACAGATACGCAGTATTTT	CASSFLVTGALTDTQYF	TRBV28	TRBJ2-3	TRBD1	.
TGTGCCAGCAGCTCCGTGGCTTGGCAGTTCTTC	CASSSVAWQFF	TRBV5-8	TRBJ2-1	.	.
TGTGCCAGCAGCTTGGGGGCAGGGGCCAGCTCCTATAATTCACCCCTCCACTTT	CASSLGAGASSYNSPLHF	TRBV5-4	TRBJ1-6	.	.
TGCGCCAGCAGCATAGCCGACAGGGAGTGGGAAAAACTGTTTTTT	CASSIADREWEKLFF	TRBV5-1	TRBJ1-4	TRBD1	.
TGTGCCAGCTCACCCGCAGGGGCTCTCACAGATACGCAGTATTTT	CASSPAGALTDTQYF	TRBV18	TRBJ2-3	.	.
TGTGCCAGCTCCGACAGGGGGCGAGGTCAGCCCCAGCATTTT	CASSDRGRGQPQHF	TRBV28	TRBJ1-5	TRBD1	.
TGTGCCAGCAGCTCCTTTCGAGGAGGTTTGGAGTATGGCTACACCTTC	CASSSFRGGLEYGYTF	TRBV7-2	TRBJ1-2	.	.
TGTGCCAGCAGCGTCGTCGACACGAACACTGAAGCTTTCTTT	CASSVVDTNTEAFF	TRBV9	TRBJ1-1	.	few
TGTGCCAGTAGGGGGACAGGGGCGCCTGACGAGCAGTACTTC	CASRGTGAPDEQYF	TRBV19	TRBJ2-7	TRBD1	once
TGTGCCAGCAGCCGTTCCGGGGATACCTACGAGCAGTACTTC	CASSRSGDTYEQYF	TRBV5-4	TRBJ2-7	.	.
TGTGCCAGCTCAGTCATGGCGGGAGGCGAATACAATGAGCAGTTCTTC	CASSVMAGGEYNEQFF	TRBV18	TRBJ2-1	TRBD2	.
TGTGCCACCAGTCAGGGGGCCTACGAGCAGTACTTC	CATSQGAYEQYF	TRBV15	TRBJ2-7	TRBD1	.
TGTGCCTCTGGACAGGGGAGGTTGGCAAATTCACCCCTCCACTTT	CASGQGRLANSPLHF	TRBV30	TRBJ1-6	TRBD1	once
TGTGCCAGCAGTTCCCTTACTAGCGGGAGAAAAGACGGGGAGCTGTTTTTT	CASSSLTSGRKDGELFF	TRBV27	TRBJ2-2	TRBD2	.
TGCGCCAGCAGCTCGGACAGGGGGAAATACGAGCAGTACTTC	CASSSDRGKYEQYF	TRBV5-1	TRBJ2-7	TRBD1	few
TGTGCCACCAGCAGAGATTGGGTAGCGGGGGATGTATACGAGCAGTACTTC	CATSRDWVAGDVYEQYF	TRBV15	TRBJ2-7	TRBD2	.
TGTGCCAGCAGTGAGGCAGGGGCCATCGAAAAACTGTTTTTT	CASSEAGAIEKLFF	TRBV25-1	TRBJ1-4	.	.
TGTGCCAGTACCTCGGGACTTACTAGCCGCAAGCAGTATTTT	CASTSGLTSRKQYF	TRBV19	TRBJ2-3	.	.
TGCGCCAGCAGCGGGGGCGGGGGTCCTTCCTACGAGCAGTACTTC	CASSGGGGPSYEQYF	TRBV5-1	TRBJ2-7	.	.
TGTGCCAGCAGTTCAGGGCACGAGCAGTACTTC	CASSSGHEQYF	TRBV27	TRBJ2-7	.	.
TGTGCCAGCAGCCCCGGGACTAGCGGAGAGGGGGAGCAGTTCTTC	CASSPGTSGEGEQFF	TRBV11-3	TRBJ2-1	TRBD2	.
TGTGCCAGCAGCTTAGGGGCGGGATTAACTGAAGCTTTCTTT	CASSLGAGLTEAFF	TRBV7-6	TRBJ1-1	.	.
TGTGCCAGCAGCGTAGGGTTTAGCGGGGGCTCCTACAATGAGCAGTTCTTC	CASSVGFSGGSYNEQFF	TRBV9	TRBJ2-1	TRBD2	.
TGCAGTGCGCGGGGGACGAGCCGGCAGTTCTTC	CSARGTSRQFF	TRBV20-1	TRBJ2-1	TRBD2	.